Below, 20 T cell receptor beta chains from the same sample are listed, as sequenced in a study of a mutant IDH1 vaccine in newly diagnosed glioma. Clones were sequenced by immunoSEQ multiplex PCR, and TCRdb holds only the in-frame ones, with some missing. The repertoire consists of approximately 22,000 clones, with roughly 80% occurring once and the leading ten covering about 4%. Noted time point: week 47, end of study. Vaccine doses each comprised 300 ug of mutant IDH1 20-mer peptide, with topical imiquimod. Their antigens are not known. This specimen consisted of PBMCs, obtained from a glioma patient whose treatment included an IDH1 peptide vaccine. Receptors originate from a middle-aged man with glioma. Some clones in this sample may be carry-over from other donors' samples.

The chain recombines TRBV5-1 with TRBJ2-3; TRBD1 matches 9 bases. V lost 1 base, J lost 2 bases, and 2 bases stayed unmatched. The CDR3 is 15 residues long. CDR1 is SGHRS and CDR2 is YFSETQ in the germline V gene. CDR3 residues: CASSLWDRATDTQYF. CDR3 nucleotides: TGCGCCAGCAGCTTGTGGGACAGGGCCACAGATACGCAGTATTTT.

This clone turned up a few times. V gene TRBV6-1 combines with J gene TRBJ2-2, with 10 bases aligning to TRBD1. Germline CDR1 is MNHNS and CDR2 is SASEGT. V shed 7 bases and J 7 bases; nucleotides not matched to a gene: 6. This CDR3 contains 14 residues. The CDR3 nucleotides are TGTGCCAGCACCCGGACAGGGGGTGACGGGGAGCTGTTTTTT. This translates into CASTRTGGDGELFF.

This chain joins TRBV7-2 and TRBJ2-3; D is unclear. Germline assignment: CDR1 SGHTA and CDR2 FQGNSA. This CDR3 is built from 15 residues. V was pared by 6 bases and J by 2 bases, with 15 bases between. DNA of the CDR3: TGTGCCAGCAGGCCGGGTTCGCTCCACACAGATACGCAGTATTTT. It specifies CASRPGSLHTDTQYF.

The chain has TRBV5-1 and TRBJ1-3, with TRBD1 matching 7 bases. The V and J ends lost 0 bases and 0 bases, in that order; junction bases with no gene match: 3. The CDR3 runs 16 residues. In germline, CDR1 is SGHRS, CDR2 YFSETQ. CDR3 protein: CASSLEGGFSGNTIYF. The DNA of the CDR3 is TGCGCCAGCAGCTTGGAAGGGGGCTTCTCTGGAAACACCATATATTTT. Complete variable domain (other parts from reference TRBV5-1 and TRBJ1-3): KAGVTQTPRYLIKTRGQQVTLSCSPISGHRSVSWYQQTPGQGLQFLFEYFSETQRNKGNFPGRFSGRQFSNSRSEMNVSTLELGDSALYLCASSLEGGFSGNTIYFGEGSWLTVV.

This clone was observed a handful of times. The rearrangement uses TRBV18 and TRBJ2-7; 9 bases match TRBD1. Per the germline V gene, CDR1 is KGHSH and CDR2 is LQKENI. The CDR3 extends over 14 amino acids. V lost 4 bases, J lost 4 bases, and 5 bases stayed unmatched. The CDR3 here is CASSLDRGVYEQYF. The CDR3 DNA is TGTGCCAGCTCACTGGACAGGGGTGTTTACGAGCAGTACTTC. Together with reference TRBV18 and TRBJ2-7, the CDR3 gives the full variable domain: NAGVMQNPRHLVRRRGQEARLRCSPMKGHSHVYWYRQLPEEGLKFMVYLQKENIIDESGMPKERFSAEFPKEGPSILRIQQVVRGDSAAYFCASSLDRGVYEQYFGPGTRLTVT.

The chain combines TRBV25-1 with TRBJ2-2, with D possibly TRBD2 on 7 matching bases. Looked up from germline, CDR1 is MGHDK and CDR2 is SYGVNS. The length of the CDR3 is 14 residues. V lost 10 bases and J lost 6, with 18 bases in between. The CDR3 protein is CATKGGRKAGELFF. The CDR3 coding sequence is TGTGCCACCAAGGGGGGGCGCAAGGCCGGGGAGCTGTTTTTT.

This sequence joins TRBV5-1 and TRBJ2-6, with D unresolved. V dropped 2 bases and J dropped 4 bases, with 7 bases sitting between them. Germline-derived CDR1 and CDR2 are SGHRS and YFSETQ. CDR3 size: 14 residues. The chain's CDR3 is CASSFMGGANVLTF. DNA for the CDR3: TGCGCCAGCAGCTTCATGGGGGGGGCCAACGTCCTGACTTTC.

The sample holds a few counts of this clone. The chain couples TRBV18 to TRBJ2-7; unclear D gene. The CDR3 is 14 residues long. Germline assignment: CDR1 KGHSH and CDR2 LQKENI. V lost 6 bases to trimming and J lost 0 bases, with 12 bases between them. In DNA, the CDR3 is TGTGCCAGCTCCCGTCCGCCGAGCTCCTACGAGCAGTACTTC. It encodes CASSRPPSSYEQYF.

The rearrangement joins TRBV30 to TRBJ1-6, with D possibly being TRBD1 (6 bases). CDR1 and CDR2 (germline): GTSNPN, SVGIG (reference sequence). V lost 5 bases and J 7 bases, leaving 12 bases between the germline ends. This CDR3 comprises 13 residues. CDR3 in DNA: TGTGCCTGGGTGACAGGAGGAAATTCACCCCTCCACTTT. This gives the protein CAWVTGGNSPLHF.

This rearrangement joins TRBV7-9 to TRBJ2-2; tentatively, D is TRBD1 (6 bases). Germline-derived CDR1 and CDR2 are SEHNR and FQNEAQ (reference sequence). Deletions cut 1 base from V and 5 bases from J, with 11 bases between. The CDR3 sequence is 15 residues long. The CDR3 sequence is CASSLGQGRTGELFF. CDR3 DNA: TGTGCCAGCAGCTTAGGGCAGGGGAGAACCGGGGAGCTGTTTTTT.

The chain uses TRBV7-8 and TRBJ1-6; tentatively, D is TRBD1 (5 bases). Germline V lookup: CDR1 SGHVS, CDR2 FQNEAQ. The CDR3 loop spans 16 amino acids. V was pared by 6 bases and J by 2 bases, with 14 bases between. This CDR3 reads CASRGPPTAYNSPLHF. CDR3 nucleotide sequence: TGTGCCAGCAGAGGGCCGCCGACAGCCTATAATTCACCCCTCCACTTT.

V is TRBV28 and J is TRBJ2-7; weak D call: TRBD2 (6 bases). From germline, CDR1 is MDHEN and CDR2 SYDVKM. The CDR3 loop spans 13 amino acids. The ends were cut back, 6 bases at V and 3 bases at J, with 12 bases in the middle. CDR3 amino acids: CASRGWGDYEQYF. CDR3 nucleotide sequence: TGTGCCAGCAGGGGTTGGGGGGACTACGAGCAGTACTTC. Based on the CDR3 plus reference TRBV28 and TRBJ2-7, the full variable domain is DVKVTQSSRYLVKRTGEKVFLECVQDMDHENMFWYRQDPGLGLRLIYFSYDVKMKEKGDIPEGYSVSREKKERFSLILESASTNQTSMYLCASRGWGDYEQYFGPGTRLTVT.

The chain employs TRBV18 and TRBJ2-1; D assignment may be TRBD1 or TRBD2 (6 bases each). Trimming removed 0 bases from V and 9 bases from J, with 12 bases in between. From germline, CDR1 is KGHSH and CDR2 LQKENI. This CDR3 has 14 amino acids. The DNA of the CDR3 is TGTGCCAGCTCACCACCGGAGGGGGTGAGTGAGCAGTTCTTC. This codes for CASSPPEGVSEQFF.

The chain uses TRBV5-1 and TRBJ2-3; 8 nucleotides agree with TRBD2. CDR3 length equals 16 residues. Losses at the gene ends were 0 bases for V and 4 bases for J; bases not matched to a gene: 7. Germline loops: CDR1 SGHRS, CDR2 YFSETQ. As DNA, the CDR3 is TGCGCCAGCAGCTTGGGAACGGGGGGGCTTTCAGATACGCAGTATTTT. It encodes CASSLGTGGLSDTQYF.

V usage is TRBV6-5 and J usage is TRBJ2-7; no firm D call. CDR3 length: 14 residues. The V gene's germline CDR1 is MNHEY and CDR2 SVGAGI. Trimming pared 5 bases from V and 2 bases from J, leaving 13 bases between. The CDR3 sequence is CASSPRTATYEQYF. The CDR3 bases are TGTGCCAGCAGTCCAAGGACGGCTACCTACGAGCAGTACTTC.

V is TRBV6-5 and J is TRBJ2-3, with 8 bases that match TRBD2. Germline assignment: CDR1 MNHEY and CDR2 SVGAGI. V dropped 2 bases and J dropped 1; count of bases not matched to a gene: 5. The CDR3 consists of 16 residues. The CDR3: CASSYLGGGRTDTQYF. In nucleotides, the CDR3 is TGTGCCAGCAGTTACCTGGGCGGGGGGCGCACAGATACGCAGTATTTT.

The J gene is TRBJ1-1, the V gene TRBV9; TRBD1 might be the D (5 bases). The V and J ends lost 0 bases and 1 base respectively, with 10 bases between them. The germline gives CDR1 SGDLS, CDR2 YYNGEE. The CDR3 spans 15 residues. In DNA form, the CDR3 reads TGTGCCAGCAGCGTAGTTTCGACAGCGAACACTGAAGCTTTCTTT. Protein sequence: CASSVVSTANTEAFF.

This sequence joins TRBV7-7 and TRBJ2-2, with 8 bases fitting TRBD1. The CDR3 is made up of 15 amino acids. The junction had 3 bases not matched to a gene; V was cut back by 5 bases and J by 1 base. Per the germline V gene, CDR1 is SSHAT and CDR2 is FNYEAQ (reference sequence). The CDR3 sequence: CASSPGTGNTGELFF. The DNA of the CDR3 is TGTGCCAGCAGCCCCGGGACAGGGAACACCGGGGAGCTGTTTTTT. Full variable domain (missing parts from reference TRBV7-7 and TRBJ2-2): GAGVSQSPRYKVTKRGQDVTLRCDPISSHATLYWYQQALGQGPEFLTYFNYEAQPDKSGLPSDRFSAERPEGSISTLTIQRTEQRDSAMYRCASSPGTGNTGELFFGEGSRLTVL.

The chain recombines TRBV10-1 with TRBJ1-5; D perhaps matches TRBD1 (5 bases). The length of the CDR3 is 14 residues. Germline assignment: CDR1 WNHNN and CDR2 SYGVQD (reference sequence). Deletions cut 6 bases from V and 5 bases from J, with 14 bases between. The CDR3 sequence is CASSSGRGDQPQHF. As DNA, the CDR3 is TGCGCCAGCAGCTCGGGACGGGGCGATCAGCCCCAGCATTTT.

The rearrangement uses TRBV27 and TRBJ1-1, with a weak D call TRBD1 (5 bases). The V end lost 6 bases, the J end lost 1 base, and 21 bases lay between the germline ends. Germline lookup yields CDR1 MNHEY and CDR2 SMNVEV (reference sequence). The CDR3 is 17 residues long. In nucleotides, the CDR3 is TGTGCCAGCAGCTTCACTACCGGGACCGTCGGGAACACTGAAGCTTTCTTT. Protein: CASSFTTGTVGNTEAFF.